This TCR beta chain was sequenced in a study of blood T cells in healthy people across ages. Researchers collected about 9.1 milliliters of peripheral blood from every single donor. The V end was cut by 6 bases, the J end by 4 bases, with 14 bases between. The CDR3 contains 14 residues. Germline V gene sequence: CDR1 LNHNV, CDR2 YYDKDF (reference sequence). A second PCR, run for about 7 to 11 cycles, used a sample-barcoded 5' primer plus a J-beta primer mix. TCRdb used MiXCR to reprocess the 5' RACE reads, holding one entry per CDR3 protein. This sample yields hundreds of thousands of distinct CDR3 sequences, of which over 40% are seen a single time; about 13% belongs to the top ten.

The TCR sequence derives from a woman older than 75 in good health. The sample was blood. The chain has TRBV15 and TRBJ2-3, with no clear D. The DNA of the CDR3 is TGTGCCACCAGTCCGGGTGGGGAAGCAGATACGCAGTATTTT. Amino acid sequence: CATSPGGEADTQYF.